This paragraph covers one T cell receptor beta chain sequence. Its antigen is undetermined. Per germline, CDR1 MDHEN and CDR2 SYDVKM. With 5 bases removed from V and 10 bases from J, the gap between germline ends came to 12 bases. The CDR3 covers 12 residues. This entry belongs to a study of OX40 agonist ivuxolimab in advanced cancers. Study results and limitations: Some nonresponders likewise displayed low normalized T-cell clonal expansion.

Generated by immunoSEQ multiplex PCR, the TCRdb table keeps only in-frame clones and is missing some. The top ten clones hold about 7.4% of a sample with 60,000 to 75,000 clones, almost 85% of them seen once. Material: CD4+ or CD8+ T cells sorted from blood, obtained in a trial of the OX40 agonist ivuxolimab. The sequence was collected from an adult with an advanced solid tumor such as melanoma, head and neck, liver or kidney cancer. This chain joins TRBV28 and TRBJ2-1; D gene unclear. The CDR3 here is CASSPRLLEQFF. CDR3 sequence (DNA): TGTGCCAGCAGTCCCCGCCTGTTGGAGCAGTTCTTC.